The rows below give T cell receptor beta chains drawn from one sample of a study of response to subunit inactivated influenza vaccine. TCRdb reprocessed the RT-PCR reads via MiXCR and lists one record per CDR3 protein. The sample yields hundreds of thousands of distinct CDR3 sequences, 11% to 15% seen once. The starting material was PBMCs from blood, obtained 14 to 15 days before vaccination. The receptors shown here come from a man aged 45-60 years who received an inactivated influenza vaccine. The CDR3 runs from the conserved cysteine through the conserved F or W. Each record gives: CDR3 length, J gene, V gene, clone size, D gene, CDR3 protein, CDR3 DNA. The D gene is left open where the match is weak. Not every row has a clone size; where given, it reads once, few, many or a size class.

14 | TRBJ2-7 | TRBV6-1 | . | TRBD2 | CASSGIAGSYEQYF | TGTGCCAGCAGTGGCATAGCGGGGTCCTACGAGCAGTACTTC
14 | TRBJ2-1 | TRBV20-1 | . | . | CSARDWASMDEQFF | TGCAGTGCTAGAGATTGGGCTAGCATGGATGAGCAGTTCTTC
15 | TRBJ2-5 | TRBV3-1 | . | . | CASSQEGGYQETQYF | TGTGCCAGCAGCCAAGAAGGGGGGTACCAAGAGACCCAGTACTTC
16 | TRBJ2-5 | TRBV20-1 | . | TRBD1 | CSARVAARGLQETQYF | TGCAGTGCTAGAGTTGCGGCCAGGGGGCTACAAGAGACCCAGTACTTC
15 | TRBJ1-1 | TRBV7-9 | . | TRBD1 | CASSLTAGGSTEAFF | TGTGCCAGCAGCTTAACAGCAGGGGGTTCCACTGAAGCTTTCTTT
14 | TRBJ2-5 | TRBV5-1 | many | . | CASSLGGFQETQYF | TGCGCCAGCAGCTTGGGCGGGTTTCAAGAGACCCAGTACTTC
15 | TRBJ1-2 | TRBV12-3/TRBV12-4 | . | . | CASSSRTVSNYGYTF | TGTGCCAGCAGTTCCCGCACGGTTTCGAACTATGGCTACACCTTC
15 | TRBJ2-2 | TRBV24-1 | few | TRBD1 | CATSDATGVTGELFF | TGTGCCACCAGTGATGCAACAGGGGTCACCGGGGAGCTGTTTTTT
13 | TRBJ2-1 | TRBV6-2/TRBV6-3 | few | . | CASSYSTPPVQFF | TGTGCCAGCAGTTACTCGACTCCACCGGTGCAGTTCTTC
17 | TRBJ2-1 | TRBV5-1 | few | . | CASSRTGTSSSYNEQFF | TGCGCCAGCAGCCGTACCGGGACATCAAGCTCCTACAATGAGCAGTTCTTC
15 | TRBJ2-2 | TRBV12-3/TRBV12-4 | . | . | CASRSLVPQSGELFF | TGTGCCAGCAGGTCCCTAGTACCCCAGTCCGGGGAGCTGTTTTTT
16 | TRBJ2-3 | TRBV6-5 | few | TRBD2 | CASSYSPSGTLNTQYF | TGTGCCAGCAGTTACTCGCCTAGCGGGACACTCAACACGCAGTATTTT
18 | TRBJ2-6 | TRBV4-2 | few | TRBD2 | CASSQGASGPSGANVLTF | TGTGCCAGCAGCCAAGGGGCTAGCGGGCCCTCTGGGGCCAACGTCCTGACTTTC
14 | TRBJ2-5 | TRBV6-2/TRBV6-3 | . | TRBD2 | CASSYSAGQETQYF | TGTGCCAGCAGTTACTCAGCGGGACAAGAGACCCAGTACTTC
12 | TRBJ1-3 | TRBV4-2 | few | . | CASSQTGNTIYF | TGTGCCAGCAGCCAAACCGGAAACACCATATATTTT
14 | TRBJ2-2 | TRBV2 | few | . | CASSPLKGSGELFF | TGTGCCAGCAGTCCACTGAAGGGCTCCGGGGAGCTGTTTTTT
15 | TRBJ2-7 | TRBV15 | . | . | CATSRESGDSYEQYF | TGTGCCACCAGCAGAGAGAGCGGAGACTCCTACGAGCAGTACTTC
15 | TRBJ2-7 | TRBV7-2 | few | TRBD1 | CASSTVDRGGYEQYF | TGTGCCAGCAGCACAGTGGACAGGGGTGGGTACGAGCAGTACTTC
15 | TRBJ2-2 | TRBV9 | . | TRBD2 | CASSNMRGGTGELFF | TGTGCCAGCAGCAACATGCGGGGGGGCACCGGGGAGCTGTTTTTT
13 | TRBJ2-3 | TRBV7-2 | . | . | CASSAYRADTQYF | TGTGCCAGCAGTGCCTATCGTGCAGATACGCAGTATTTT
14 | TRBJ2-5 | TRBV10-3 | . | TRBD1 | CAISGGQGVETQYF | TGTGCCATCAGTGGGGGACAGGGGGTTGAGACCCAGTACTTC
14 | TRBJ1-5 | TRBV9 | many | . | CASSVGSGNQPQHF | TGTGCCAGCAGCGTCGGCAGCGGCAATCAGCCCCAGCATTTT
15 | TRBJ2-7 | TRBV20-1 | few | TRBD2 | CSARIAGGPGYEQYF | TGCAGTGCTAGAATCGCGGGAGGGCCAGGGTACGAGCAGTACTTC
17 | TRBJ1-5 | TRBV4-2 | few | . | CASSQERGDSYNQPQHF | TGTGCCAGCAGCCAAGAGAGGGGCGACAGCTACAATCAGCCCCAGCATTTT
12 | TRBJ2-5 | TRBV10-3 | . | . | CAISDLQETQYF | TGTGCCATCAGTGACTTACAAGAGACCCAGTACTTC
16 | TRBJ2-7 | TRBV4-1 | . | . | CASSHYPRRGTYEQYF | TGCGCCAGCAGCCATTACCCTAGACGGGGAACCTACGAGCAGTACTTC
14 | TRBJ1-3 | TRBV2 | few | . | CASSPQMNGNTIYF | TGTGCCAGCAGTCCTCAGATGAATGGAAACACCATATATTTT
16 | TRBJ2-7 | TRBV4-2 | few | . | CASSQEDPSGTYEQYF | TGTGCCAGCAGCCAAGAGGACCCGAGCGGCACCTACGAGCAGTACTTC
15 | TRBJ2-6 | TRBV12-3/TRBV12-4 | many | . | CASSLGVGGANVLTF | TGTGCCAGCAGTTTAGGGGTTGGGGGGGCCAACGTCCTGACTTTC
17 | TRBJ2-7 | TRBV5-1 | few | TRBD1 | CASSPTTGGQGVYEQYF | TGCGCCAGCAGCCCAACCACCGGGGGACAGGGAGTATACGAGCAGTACTTC
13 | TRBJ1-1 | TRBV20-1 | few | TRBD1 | CSARVSGGSWAFF | TGCAGTGCTAGGGTTTCAGGGGGCTCATGGGCTTTCTTT
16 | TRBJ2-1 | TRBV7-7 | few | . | CASSLGTAVAFNEQFF | TGTGCCAGCAGCTTAGGGACGGCAGTTGCTTTCAATGAGCAGTTCTTC
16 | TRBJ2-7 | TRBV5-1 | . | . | CASSSTQAPGAYEQYF | TGCGCCAGCAGCTCGACCCAAGCGCCCGGCGCCTACGAGCAGTACTTC
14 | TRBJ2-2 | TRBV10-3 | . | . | CAIRMAEGTGELFF | TGTGCCATCAGGATGGCCGAAGGAACCGGGGAGCTGTTTTTT
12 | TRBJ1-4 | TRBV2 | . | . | CASSQRSEKLLF | TGTGCCAGCTCCCAAAGGTCTGAAAAACTGCTTTTT
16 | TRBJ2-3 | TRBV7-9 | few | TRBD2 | CASSFRVSGVGDTQYF | TGTGCCAGCAGCTTTAGGGTTAGCGGGGTCGGAGATACGCAGTATTTT
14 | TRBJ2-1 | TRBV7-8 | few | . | CASSLLWTNNEQFF | TGTGCCAGCAGCTTACTTTGGACTAACAATGAGCAGTTCTTC
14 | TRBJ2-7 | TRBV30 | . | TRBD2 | CAWNPSGPTYEQYF | TGTGCCTGGAACCCTAGCGGGCCCACCTACGAGCAGTACTTC
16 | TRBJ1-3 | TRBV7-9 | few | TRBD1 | CASSERQGGTGNTIYF | TGTGCCAGCAGCGAAAGACAGGGGGGAACTGGAAACACCATATATTTT
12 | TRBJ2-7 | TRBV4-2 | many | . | CASSRAGNEQYF | TGTGCCAGCAGCCGGGCCGGGAACGAGCAGTACTTC
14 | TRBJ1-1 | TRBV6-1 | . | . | CACARISGSTEAFF | TGTGCCTGCGCCCGGATCTCCGGGTCCACTGAAGCTTTCTTT
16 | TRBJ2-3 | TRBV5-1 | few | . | CASSPLDTGSTDTQYF | TGCGCCAGCAGCCCACTCGACACAGGCAGCACAGATACGCAGTATTTT
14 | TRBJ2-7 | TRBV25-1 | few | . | CASSESSVTYEQYF | TGTGCCAGCAGTGAATCCTCAGTGACCTACGAGCAGTACTTC
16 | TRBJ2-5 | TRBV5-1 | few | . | CASSSQGTGIRETQYF | TGCGCCAGCAGCTCCCAGGGGACGGGGATCCGGGAGACCCAGTACTTC
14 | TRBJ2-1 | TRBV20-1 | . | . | CSASRGPINNEQFF | TGCAGTGCGTCGCGCGGGCCTATTAACAATGAGCAGTTCTTC
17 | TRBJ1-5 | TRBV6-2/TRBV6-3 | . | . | CASSVRDVWDSNQPQHF | TGTGCCAGCAGTGTCAGGGACGTTTGGGATAGCAATCAGCCCCAGCATTTT